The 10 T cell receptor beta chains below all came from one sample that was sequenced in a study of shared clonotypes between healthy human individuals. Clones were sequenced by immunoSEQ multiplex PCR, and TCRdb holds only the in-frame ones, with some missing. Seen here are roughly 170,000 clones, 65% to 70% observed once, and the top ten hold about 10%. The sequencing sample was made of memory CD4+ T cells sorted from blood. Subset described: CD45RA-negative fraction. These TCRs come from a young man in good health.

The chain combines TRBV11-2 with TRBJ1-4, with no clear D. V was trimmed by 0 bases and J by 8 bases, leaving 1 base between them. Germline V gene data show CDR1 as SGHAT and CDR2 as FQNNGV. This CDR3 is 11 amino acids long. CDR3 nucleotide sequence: TGTGCCAGCAGCTTAGACGAAAAACTGTTTTTT. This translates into CASSLDEKLFF.

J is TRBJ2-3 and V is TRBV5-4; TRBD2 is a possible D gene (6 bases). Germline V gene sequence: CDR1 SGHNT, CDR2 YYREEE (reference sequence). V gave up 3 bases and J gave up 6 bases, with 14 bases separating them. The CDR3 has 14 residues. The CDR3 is CASSSTLSGDTQYF. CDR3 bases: TGTGCCAGCAGCTCAACCTTAAGCGGGGATACGCAGTATTTT.

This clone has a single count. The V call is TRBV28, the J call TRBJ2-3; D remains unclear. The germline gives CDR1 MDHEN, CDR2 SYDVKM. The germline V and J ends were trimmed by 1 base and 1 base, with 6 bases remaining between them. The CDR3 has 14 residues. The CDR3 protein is CASSLSGRTDTQYF. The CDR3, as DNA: TGTGCCAGCAGTTTATCCGGACGCACAGATACGCAGTATTTT.

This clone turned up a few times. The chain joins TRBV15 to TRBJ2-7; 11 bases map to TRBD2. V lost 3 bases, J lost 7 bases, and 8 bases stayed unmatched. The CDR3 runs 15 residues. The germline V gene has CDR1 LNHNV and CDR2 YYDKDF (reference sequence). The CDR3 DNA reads TGTGCCACCAGCAGTCGACTAGCGGGATCTGGGGAGCAGTACTTC. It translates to CATSSRLAGSGEQYF.

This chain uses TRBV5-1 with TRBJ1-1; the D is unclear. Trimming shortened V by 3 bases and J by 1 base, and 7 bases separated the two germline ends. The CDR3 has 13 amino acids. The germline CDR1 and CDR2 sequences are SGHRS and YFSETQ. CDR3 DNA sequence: TGCGCCAGCAGCTCTTGGTCGAACACTGAAGCTTTCTTT. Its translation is CASSSWSNTEAFF.

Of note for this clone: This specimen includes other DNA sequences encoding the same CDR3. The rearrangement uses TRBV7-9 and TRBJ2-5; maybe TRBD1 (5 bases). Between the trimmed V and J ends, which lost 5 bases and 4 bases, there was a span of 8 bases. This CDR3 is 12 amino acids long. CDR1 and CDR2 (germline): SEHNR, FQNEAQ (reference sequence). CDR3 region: CASSPQGETQYF. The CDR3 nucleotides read TGTGCCAGCAGCCCGCAGGGAGAGACCCAGTACTTC. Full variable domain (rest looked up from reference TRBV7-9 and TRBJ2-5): DTGVSQNPRHKITKRGQNVTFRCDPISEHNRLYWYRQTLGQGPEFLTYFQNEAQLEKSRLLSDRFSAERPKGSFSTLEIQRTEQGDSAMYLCASSPQGETQYFGPGTRLLVL.

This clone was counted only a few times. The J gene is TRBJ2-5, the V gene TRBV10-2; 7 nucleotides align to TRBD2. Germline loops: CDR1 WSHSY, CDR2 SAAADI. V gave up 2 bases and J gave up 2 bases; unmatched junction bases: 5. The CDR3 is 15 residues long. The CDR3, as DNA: TGCGCCAGCAGTGAGGTGTCTAGCGGACAAGAGACCCAGTACTTC. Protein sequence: CASSEVSSGQETQYF.

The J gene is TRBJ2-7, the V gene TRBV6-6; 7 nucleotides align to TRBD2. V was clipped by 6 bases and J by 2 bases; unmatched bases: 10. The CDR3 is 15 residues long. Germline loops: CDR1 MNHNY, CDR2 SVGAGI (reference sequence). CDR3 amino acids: CASSHMAGRPYEQYF. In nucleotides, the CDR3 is TGTGCCAGCAGCCACATGGCCGGGAGGCCCTACGAGCAGTACTTC.

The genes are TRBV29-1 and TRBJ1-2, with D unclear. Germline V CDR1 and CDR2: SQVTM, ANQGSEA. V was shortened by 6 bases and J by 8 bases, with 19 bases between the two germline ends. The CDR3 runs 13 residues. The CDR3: CSVQKMEIWGYTF. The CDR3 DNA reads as TGCAGCGTCCAGAAGATGGAAATATGGGGCTACACCTTC.

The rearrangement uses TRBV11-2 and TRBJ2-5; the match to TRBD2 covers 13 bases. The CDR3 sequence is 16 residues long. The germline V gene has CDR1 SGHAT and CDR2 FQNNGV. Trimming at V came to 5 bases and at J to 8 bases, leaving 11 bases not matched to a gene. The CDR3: CASSLYKGTSGATQYF. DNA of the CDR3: TGTGCCAGCAGCCTGTACAAAGGGACTAGCGGGGCCACCCAGTACTTC.